These 17 T cell receptor beta chains were all obtained from the same sample, sequenced in a study of cytomegalovirus exposure and HLA in healthy donors. Primers for the PCR totalled 60 Vbeta and 13 Jbeta. The method was immunoSEQ multiplex PCR; TCRdb's version includes in-frame clones alone and lacks a portion of them. There are about 200,000 clones in the sample; approximately 83% occur only once, and 1.4% lies in the top ten. Sequences were obtained from PBMCs. These receptors originate from a girl under 18 in good health and CMV-seronegative.

This chain links TRBV5-1 with TRBJ1-1; D might be TRBD1 (5 bases). Germline V gene lookup returns CDR1 SGHRS and CDR2 YFSETQ. V was trimmed by 2 bases and J by 0 bases, leaving 17 bases between them. The CDR3 sequence is 17 residues long. The CDR3 reads CASSLPLEGQMNTEAFF. The CDR3 DNA reads as TGCGCCAGCAGCTTACCGCTGGAGGGGCAAATGAACACTGAAGCTTTCTTT.

The V gene is TRBV10-1, the J gene TRBJ2-1, with D perhaps TRBD1 (6 bases). Per germline, CDR1 WNHNN and CDR2 SYGVQD (reference sequence). The CDR3 is 15 residues long. The V gene lost 5 bases and the J gene lost 8 bases, with 19 bases spanning the gap. CDR3 amino acids: CASSNGQTARDEQFF. The CDR3 DNA follows: TGCGCCAGCAGTAACGGACAGACGGCCCGCGATGAGCAGTTCTTC.

The chain links TRBV6-6 to TRBJ2-1, with 8 bases identical to TRBD1. Per germline, CDR1 MNHNY and CDR2 SVGAGI (reference sequence). The CDR3 sequence is 14 residues long. V shed 4 bases and J 7 bases; nucleotides not matched to a gene: 6. CDR3 loop: CASSLGQVGNEQFF. CDR3 in DNA: TGTGCCAGCAGTTTGGGACAGGTAGGGAATGAGCAGTTCTTC.

The chain links TRBV10-3 to TRBJ1-3, with a weak D call TRBD1 (5 bases). This CDR3 has 11 residues. The V end was cut by 11 bases, the J end by 7 bases, with 12 bases between. CDR1 and CDR2 (germline): ENHRY, SYGVKD. Here the CDR3 DNA reads TGTGCCGCTGGGGGGGGGAACACCATATATTTT. It yields the protein CAAGGGNTIYF.

The chain links TRBV19 to TRBJ1-1, with D unclear. Germline CDR1 reads LNHDA; CDR2 reads SQIVND (reference sequence). The CDR3 length is 14 residues. With 7 bases removed from V and 10 bases from J, the gap between germline ends came to 22 bases. The CDR3 DNA is TGTGCCAGTACTCTCAGGAAAAGTTCCATACTAGCTTTCTTT. Translation: CASTLRKSSILAFF.

This clone was observed a handful of times. The CDR3: CASSLRQGNTEAFF. The CDR3 coding sequence is TGCGCCAGCAGCTTGAGGCAGGGAAACACTGAAGCTTTCTTT. The chain recombines TRBV5-1 with TRBJ1-1, with a weak D call TRBD1 (5 bases). From germline, CDR1 is SGHRS and CDR2 YFSETQ. The CDR3 runs 14 residues. The germline V and J ends were trimmed by 1 base and 2 bases, with 9 bases remaining between them.

The chain joins TRBV2 to TRBJ2-6, with D unresolved. The germline V and J ends were trimmed by 3 bases and 1 base, with 10 bases remaining between them. The CDR3 length is 16 residues. Germline V lookup: CDR1 SNHLY, CDR2 FYNNEI. The CDR3 is CASSDSSISGANVLTF. For the CDR3, the DNA is TGTGCCAGCAGTGACAGTTCAATTTCTGGGGCCAACGTCCTGACTTTC.

Here the CDR3 reads CASSFFQSGRALYNEQFF. DNA for the CDR3: TGTGCCAGCAGCTTTTTCCAAAGCGGGAGGGCCCTCTACAATGAGCAGTTCTTC. J is TRBJ2-1 and V is TRBV5-4; 10 bases fit TRBD2. The V and J ends lost 2 bases and 3 bases, in that order; junction bases with no gene match: 11. The CDR3 is 18 residues long. Germline V gene sequence: CDR1 SGHNT, CDR2 YYREEE (reference sequence).

The V gene is TRBV9, the J gene TRBJ2-3; the match to TRBD2 covers 10 bases. V trimming: 2 bases; J trimming: 11 bases; junction bases outside the gene matches: 5. The CDR3 is 13 residues long. Germline V CDR1 and CDR2: SGDLS, YYNGEE. DNA of the CDR3: TGTGCCAGCAGCGTGGGGTGGACTAGCGGGCAGTATTTT. Protein product: CASSVGWTSGQYF. The entire variable domain, with the rest obtained from reference TRBV9 and TRBJ2-3, is as follows: DSGVTQTPKHLITATGQRVTLRCSPRSGDLSVYWYQQSLDQGLQFLIQYYNGEERAKGNILERFSAQQFPDLHSELNLSSLELGDSALYFCASSVGWTSGQYFGPGTRLTVL.

Only a few counts were recorded for this clone. Other DNA sequences of this sample code for an identical CDR3. The chain combines TRBV6-4 with TRBJ1-1; 7 positions match TRBD1. The CDR3 contains 14 residues. Trimming took 0 bases from V and 4 from J; bases not matched to a gene: 2. Per the germline V gene, CDR1 is MRHNA and CDR2 is SNTAGT. CDR3 in amino acids: CASSDSNRGTEAFF. The CDR3 DNA is TGTGCCAGCAGTGACTCCAACAGGGGCACTGAAGCTTTCTTT.

The chain uses TRBV28 and TRBJ1-1; the match to TRBD1 covers 7 bases. J lost 0 bases, V lost 6 bases, and 7 bases had no gene match. CDR1 and CDR2 (germline): MDHEN, SYDVKM. The CDR3 runs to 15 residues. The CDR3 bases are TGTGCCAGCAGGATACAGGGGCGAGTGAACACTGAAGCTTTCTTT. Translated: CASRIQGRVNTEAFF.

The rearrangement uses TRBV7-2 and TRBJ2-5; D remains ambiguous. The CDR3 runs 13 residues. The V gene's germline CDR1 is SGHTA and CDR2 FQGNSA. Trimming removed 5 bases from V and 1 base from J, with 8 bases in between. The CDR3 nucleotides read TGTGCCAGCAGCAAACAGTTCCAAGAGACCCAGTACTTC. Its protein product is CASSKQFQETQYF.

This clone was seen just once. The chain links TRBV19 to TRBJ2-3; a possible D gene is TRBD2 (5 bases). Trimming took off 11 bases at V and 4 bases at J, with 19 bases between the two ends. Germline V gene data show CDR1 as LNHDA and CDR2 as SQIVND (reference sequence). CDR3 size: 14 residues. Here the CDR3 DNA reads TGTGCCTCTAGACAAGAGGGCACGGCAGATACGCAGTATTTT. It is translated as CASRQEGTADTQYF.

The rearrangement links TRBV28 to TRBJ2-2; 7 bases are a match to TRBD1. Per the germline V gene, CDR1 is MDHEN and CDR2 is SYDVKM. The CDR3 covers 15 residues. Trimming took 6 bases from V and 0 from J; bases not matched to a gene: 4. CDR3 DNA: TGTGCCAGCAGGATGACAGGGACGAACACCGGGGAGCTGTTTTTT. Its translation is CASRMTGTNTGELFF.

This chain joins TRBV19 and TRBJ2-7; D possibly corresponds to TRBD1 (9 bases). Germline CDR1 and CDR2: LNHDA and SQIVND (reference sequence). The CDR3 consists of 17 residues. V lost 4 bases, J lost 7 bases, and 26 bases lay in between. In DNA, the CDR3 is TGTGCCAGTAGTACCGGGACAGGGCACCAGGGACTAGGGGAGCAGTACTTC. This translates into CASSTGTGHQGLGEQYF.

The V and J genes are TRBV28 and TRBJ2-7; TRBD1 matches 12 bases. The CDR3 has 16 residues. CDR1 MDHEN and CDR2 SYDVKM come from the germline V gene. Trimming removed 5 bases from V and 4 bases from J; junction bases left unmatched: 9. The CDR3 protein is CASSITGTGGSYEQYF. The DNA for the CDR3 is TGTGCCAGCAGTATAACCGGGACAGGGGGCTCGTACGAGCAGTACTTC.

The chain combines TRBV29-1 with TRBJ1-5, with a weak D call TRBD1 (6 bases). The V gene's germline CDR1 is SQVTM and CDR2 ANQGSEA. Trimming stripped 6 bases from V and 10 bases from J, with 16 bases between. The CDR3 runs 12 residues. The CDR3 nucleotides are TGCAGCGTAGGGACACCTCTGGGACCCCAGCATTTT. Translation gives CSVGTPLGPQHF. The variable domain in full, completed from reference TRBV29-1 and TRBJ1-5, reads SAVISQKPSRDICQRGTSLTIQCQVDSQVTMMFWYRQQPGQSLTLIATANQGSEATYESGFVIDKFPISRPNLTFSTLTVSNMSPEDSSIYLCSVGTPLGPQHFGDGTRLSIL.